The source of this T cell receptor (beta chain) is a study of cytomegalovirus exposure and HLA in healthy donors. Study-level results: According to the study, about 180 TCR beta chains were cytomegalovirus-associated.

On this clone itself: Its antigen is undetermined.

This CDR3 region has 14 residues. Trimming removed 5 bases from V and 4 bases from J, with 14 bases in between. Per the germline V gene, CDR1 is MDHEN and CDR2 is SYDVKM. Method: immunoSEQ multiplex PCR; TCRdb's copy keeps in-frame clones and lacks some. Among some 350,000 clones listed, roughly nine tenths were seen once. The sequenced sample was PBMCs. This TCR was sampled from a young woman in good health and CMV-seropositive. V usage is TRBV28 and J usage is TRBJ1-1, with D perhaps matching TRBD1 (6 bases). The CDR3 DNA reads TGTGCCAGCAGTCAAACAGGGCTTGCCACTGAAGCTTTCTTT. This encodes CASSQTGLATEAFF.